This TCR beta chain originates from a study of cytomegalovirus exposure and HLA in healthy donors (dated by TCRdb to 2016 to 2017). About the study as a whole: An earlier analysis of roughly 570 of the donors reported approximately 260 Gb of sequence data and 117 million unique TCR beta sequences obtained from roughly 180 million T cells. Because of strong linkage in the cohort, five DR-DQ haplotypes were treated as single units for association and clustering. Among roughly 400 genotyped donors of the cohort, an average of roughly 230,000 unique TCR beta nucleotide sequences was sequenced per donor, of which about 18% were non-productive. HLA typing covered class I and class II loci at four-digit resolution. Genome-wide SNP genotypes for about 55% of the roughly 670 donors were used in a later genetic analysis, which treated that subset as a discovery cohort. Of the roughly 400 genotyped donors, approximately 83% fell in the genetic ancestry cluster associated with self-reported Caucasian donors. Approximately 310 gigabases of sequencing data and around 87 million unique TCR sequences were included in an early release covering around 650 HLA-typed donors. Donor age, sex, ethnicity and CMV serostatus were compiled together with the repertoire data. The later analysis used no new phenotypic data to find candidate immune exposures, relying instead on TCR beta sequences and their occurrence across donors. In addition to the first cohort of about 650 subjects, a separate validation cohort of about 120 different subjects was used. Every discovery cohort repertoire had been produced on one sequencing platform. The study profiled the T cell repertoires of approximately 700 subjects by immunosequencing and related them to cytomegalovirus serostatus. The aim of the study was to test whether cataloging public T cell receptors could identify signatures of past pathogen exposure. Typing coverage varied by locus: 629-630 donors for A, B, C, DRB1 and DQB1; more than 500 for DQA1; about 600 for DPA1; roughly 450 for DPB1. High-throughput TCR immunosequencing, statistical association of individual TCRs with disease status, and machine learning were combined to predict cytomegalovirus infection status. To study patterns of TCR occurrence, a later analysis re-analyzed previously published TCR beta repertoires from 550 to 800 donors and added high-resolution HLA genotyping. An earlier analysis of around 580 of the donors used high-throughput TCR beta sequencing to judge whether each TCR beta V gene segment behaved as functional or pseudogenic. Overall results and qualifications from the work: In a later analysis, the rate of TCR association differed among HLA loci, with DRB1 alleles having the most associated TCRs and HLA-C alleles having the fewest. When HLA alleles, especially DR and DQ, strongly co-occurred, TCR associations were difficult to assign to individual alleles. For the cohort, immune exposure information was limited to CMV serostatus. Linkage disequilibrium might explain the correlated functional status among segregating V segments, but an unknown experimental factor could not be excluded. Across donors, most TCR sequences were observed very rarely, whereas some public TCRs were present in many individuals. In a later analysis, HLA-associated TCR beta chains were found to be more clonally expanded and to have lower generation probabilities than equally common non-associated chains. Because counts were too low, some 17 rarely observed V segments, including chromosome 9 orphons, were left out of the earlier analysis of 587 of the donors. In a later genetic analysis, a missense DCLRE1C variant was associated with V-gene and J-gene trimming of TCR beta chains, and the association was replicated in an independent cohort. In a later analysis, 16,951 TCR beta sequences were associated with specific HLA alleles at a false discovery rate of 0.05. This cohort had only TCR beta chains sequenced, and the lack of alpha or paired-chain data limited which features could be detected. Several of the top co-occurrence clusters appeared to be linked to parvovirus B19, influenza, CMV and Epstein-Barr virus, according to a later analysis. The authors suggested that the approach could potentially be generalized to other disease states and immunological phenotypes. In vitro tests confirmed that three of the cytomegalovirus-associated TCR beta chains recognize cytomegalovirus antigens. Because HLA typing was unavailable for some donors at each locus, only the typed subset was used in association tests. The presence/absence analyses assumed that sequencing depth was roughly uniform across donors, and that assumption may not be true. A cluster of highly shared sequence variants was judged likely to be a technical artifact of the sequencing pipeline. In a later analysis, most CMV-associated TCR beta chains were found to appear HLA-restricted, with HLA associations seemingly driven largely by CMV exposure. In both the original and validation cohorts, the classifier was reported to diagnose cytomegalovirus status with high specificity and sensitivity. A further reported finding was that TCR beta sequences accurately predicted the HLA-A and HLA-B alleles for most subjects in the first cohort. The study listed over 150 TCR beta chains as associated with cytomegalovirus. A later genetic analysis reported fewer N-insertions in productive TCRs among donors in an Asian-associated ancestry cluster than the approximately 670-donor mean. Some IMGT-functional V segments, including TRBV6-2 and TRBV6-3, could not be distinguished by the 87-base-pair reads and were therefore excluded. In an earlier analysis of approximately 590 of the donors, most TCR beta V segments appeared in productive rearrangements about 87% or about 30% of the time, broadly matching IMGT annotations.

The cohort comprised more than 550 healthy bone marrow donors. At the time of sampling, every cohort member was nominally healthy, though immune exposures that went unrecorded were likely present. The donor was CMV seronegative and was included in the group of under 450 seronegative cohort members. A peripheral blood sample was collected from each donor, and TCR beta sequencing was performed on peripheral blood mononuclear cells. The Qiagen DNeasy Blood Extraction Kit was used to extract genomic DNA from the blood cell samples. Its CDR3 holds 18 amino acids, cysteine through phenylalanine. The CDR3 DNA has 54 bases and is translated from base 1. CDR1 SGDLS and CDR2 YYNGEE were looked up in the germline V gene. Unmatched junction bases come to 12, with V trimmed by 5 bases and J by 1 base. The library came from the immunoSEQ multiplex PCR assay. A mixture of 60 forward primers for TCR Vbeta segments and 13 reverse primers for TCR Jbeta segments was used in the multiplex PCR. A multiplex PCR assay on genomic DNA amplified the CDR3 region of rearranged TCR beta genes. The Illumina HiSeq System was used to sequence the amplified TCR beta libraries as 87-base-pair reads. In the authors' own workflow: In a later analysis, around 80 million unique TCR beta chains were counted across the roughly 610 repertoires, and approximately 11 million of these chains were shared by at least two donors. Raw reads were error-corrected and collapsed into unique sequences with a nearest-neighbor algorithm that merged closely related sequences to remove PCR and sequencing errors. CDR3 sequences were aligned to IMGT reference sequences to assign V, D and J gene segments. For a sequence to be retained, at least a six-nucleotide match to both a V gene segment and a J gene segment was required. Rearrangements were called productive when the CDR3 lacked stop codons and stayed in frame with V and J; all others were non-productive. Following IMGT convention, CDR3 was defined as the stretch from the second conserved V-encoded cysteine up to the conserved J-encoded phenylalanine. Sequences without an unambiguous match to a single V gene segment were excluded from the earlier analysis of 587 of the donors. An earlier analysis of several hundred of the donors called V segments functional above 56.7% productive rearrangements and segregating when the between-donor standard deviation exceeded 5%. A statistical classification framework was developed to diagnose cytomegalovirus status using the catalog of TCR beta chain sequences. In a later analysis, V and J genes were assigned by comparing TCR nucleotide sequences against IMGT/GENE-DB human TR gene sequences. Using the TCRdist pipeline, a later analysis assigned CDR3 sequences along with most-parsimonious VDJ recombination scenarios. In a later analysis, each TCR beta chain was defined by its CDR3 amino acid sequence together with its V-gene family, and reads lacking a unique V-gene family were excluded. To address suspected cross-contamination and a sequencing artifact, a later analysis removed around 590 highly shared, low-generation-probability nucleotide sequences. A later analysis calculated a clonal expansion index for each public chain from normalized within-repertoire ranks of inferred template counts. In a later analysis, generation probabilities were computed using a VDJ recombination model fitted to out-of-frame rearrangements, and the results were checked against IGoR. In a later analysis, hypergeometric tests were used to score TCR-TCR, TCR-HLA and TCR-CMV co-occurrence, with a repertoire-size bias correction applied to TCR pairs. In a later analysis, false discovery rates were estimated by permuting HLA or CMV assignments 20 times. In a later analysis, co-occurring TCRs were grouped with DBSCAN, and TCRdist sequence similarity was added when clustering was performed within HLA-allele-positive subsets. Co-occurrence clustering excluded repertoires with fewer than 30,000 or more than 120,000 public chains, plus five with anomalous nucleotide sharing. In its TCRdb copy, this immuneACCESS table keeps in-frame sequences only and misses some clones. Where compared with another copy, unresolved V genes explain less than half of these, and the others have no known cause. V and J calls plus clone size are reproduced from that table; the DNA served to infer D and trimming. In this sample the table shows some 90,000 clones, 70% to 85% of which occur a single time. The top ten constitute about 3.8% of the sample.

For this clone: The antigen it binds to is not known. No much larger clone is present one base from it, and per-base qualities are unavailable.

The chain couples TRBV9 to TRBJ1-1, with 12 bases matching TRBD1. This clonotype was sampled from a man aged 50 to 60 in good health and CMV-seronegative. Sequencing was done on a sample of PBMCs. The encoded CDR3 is CASRPHRDRGRRNTEAFF. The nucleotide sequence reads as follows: TGTGCCAGCAGACCTCACCGGGACAGGGGGCGACGGAACACTGAAGCTTTCTTT.